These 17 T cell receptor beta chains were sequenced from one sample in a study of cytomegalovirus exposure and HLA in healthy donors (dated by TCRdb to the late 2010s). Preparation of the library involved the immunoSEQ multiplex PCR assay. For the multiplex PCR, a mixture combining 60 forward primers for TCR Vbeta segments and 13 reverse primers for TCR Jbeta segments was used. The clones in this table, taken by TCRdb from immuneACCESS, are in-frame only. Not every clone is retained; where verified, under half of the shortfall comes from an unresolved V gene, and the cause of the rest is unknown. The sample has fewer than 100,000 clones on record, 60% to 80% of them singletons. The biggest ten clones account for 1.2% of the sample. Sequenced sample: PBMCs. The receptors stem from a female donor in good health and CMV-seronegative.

CDR3 bases: TGTGCCATCAGTGACAGCGGGGGGCCGGGTGGGGCCAACGTCCTGACTTTC. Protein product: CAISDSGGPGGANVLTF. V gene TRBV10-3 combines with J gene TRBJ2-6, with 9 positions matching TRBD2. The length of the CDR3 is 17 residues. Germline lookup yields CDR1 ENHRY and CDR2 SYGVKD. V dropped 3 bases and J dropped 3; count of bases not matched to a gene: 6.

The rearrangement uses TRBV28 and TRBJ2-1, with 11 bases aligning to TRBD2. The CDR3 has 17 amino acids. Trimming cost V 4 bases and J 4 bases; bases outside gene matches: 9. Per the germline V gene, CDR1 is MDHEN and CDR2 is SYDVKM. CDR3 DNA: TGTGCCAGCAGTTCCCCCCGGACTAGCGGGTTATACAATGAGCAGTTCTTC. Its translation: CASSSPRTSGLYNEQFF.

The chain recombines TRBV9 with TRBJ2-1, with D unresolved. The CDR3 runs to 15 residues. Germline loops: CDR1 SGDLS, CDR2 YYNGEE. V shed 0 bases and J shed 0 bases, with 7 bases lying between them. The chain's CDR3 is CASSVESVSYNEQFF. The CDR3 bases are TGTGCCAGCAGCGTAGAGAGCGTCTCCTACAATGAGCAGTTCTTC.

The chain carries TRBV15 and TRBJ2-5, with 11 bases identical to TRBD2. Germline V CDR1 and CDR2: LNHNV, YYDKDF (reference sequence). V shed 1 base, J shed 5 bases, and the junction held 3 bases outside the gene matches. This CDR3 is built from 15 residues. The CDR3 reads CATSRASGRLETQYF. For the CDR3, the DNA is TGTGCCACCAGCAGAGCTAGCGGGAGGTTGGAGACCCAGTACTTC.

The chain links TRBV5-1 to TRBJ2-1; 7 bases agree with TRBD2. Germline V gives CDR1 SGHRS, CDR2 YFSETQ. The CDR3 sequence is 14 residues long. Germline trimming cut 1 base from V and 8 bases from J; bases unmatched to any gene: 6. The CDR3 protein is CASSLLVSGDEQFF. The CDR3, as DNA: TGCGCCAGCAGCTTGTTGGTGAGCGGGGATGAGCAGTTCTTC.

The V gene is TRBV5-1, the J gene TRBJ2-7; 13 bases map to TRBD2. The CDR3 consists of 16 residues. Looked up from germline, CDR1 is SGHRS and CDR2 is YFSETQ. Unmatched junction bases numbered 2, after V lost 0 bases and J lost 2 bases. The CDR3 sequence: CASSLGGTSGAYEQYF. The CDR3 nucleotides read TGCGCCAGCAGCTTGGGGGGGACTAGCGGGGCCTACGAGCAGTACTTC.

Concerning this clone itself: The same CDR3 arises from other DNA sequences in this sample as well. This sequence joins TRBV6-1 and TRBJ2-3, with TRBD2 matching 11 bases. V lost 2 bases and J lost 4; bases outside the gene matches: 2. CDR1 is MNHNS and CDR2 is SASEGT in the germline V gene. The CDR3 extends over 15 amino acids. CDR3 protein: CASSELAGGPDTQYF. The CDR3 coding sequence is TGTGCCAGCAGTGAATTAGCGGGAGGGCCAGATACGCAGTATTTT.

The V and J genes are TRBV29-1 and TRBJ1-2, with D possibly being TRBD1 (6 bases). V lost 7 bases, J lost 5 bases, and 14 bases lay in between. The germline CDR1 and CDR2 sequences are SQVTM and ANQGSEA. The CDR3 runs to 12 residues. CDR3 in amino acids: CSASGTTYGYTF. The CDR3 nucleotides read TGCAGCGCCTCAGGGACAACTTATGGCTACACCTTC.

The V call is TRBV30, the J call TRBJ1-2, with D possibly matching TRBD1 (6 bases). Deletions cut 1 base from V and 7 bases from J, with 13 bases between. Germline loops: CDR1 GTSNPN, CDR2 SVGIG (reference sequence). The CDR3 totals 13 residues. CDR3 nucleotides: TGTGCCTGGAGTGCCGGGACACAGTCTGGCTACACCTTC. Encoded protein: CAWSAGTQSGYTF.

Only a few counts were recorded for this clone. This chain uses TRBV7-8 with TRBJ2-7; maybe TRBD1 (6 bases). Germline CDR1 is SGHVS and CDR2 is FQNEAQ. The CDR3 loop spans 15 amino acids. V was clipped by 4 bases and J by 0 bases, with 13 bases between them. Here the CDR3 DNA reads TGTGCCAGCAGCTCCTTTCAGGGGCCCTCCTACGAGCAGTACTTC. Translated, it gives CASSSFQGPSYEQYF.

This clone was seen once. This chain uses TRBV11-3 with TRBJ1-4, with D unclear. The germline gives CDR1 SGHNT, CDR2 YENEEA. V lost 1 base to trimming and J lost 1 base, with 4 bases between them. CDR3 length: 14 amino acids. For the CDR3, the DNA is TGTGCCAGCAGCTTAGTCGGAACTAATGAAAAACTGTTTTTT. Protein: CASSLVGTNEKLFF.

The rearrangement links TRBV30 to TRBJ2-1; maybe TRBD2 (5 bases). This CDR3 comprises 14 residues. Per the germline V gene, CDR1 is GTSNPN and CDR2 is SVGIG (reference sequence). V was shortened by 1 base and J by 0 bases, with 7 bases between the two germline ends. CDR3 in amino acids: CAWSGGSSYNEQFF. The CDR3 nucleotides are TGTGCCTGGAGTGGTGGGAGCTCCTACAATGAGCAGTTCTTC.

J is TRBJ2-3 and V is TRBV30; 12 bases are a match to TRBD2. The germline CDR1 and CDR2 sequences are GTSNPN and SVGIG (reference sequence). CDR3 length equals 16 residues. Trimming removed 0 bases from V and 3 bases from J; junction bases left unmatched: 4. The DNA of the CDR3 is TGTGCCTGGAGTGTACTAGCGGGAGGAACTACAGATACGCAGTATTTT. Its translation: CAWSVLAGGTTDTQYF. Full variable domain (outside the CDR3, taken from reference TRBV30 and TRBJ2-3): SQTIHQWPATLVQPVGSPLSLECTVEGTSNPNLYWYRQAAGRGLQLLFYSVGIGQISSEVPQNLSASRPQDRQFILSSKKLLLSDSGFYLCAWSVLAGGTTDTQYFGPGTRLTVL.

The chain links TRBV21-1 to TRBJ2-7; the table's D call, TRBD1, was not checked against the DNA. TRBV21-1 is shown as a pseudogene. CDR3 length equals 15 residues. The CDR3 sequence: CASVNPQETPYEQYF. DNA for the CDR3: TGTGCCAGCGTAAACCCTCAGGAAACTCCCTACGAGCAGTACTTC.

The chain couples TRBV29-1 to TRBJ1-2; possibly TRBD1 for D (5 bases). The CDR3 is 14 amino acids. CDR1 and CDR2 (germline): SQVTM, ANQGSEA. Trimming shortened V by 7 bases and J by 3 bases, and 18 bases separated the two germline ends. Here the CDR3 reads CSARRDVRDYGYTF. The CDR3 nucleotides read TGCAGCGCCCGGAGGGACGTACGTGACTATGGCTACACCTTC.

The CDR3 spells CASSFGTATNEKLFF. CDR3 in DNA: TGCGCCAGCAGTTTCGGGACAGCCACAAATGAAAAACTGTTTTTT. The chain couples TRBV5-1 to TRBJ1-4; 7 bases fit TRBD1. CDR1 and CDR2 from the germline V gene are SGHRS and YFSETQ. The CDR3 contains 15 residues. V was clipped by 5 bases and J by 5 bases; unmatched bases: 9. Combining the CDR3 with reference TRBV5-1 and TRBJ1-4 gives the whole variable domain KAGVTQTPRYLIKTRGQQVTLSCSPISGHRSVSWYQQTPGQGLQFLFEYFSETQRNKGNFPGRFSGRQFSNSRSEMNVSTLELGDSALYLCASSFGTATNEKLFFGSGTQLSVL.

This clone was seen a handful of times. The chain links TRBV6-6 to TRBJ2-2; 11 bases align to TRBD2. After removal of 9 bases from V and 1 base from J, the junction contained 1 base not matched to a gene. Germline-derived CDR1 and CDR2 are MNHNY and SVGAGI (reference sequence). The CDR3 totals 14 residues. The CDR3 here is CASGTSGNTGELFF. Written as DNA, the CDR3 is TGTGCCAGTGGGACTAGCGGGAACACCGGGGAGCTGTTTTTT.